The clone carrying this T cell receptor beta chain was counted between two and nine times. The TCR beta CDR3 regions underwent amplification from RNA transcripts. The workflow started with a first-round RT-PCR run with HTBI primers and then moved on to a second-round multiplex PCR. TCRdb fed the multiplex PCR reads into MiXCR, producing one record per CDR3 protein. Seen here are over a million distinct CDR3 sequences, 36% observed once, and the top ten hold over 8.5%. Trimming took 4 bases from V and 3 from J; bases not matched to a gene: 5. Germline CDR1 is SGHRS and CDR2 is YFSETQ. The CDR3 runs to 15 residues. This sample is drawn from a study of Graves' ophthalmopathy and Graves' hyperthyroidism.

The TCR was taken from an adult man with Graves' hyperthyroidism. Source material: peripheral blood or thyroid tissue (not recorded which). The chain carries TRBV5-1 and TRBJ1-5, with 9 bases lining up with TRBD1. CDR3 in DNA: TGCGCCAGCAGCCGGGGGACAGGGATCAATCAGCCCCAGCATTTT. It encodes CASSRGTGINQPQHF.